This passage covers 18 T cell receptor beta chains from one sample sequenced in a study of blood T cell repertoires in COVID-19. Here immunoSEQ multiplex PCR was the method, and the copy in TCRdb shows in-frame clones only, minus some. The data hold about 140,000 clones, with 60% to 85% observed a single time. Sample: peripheral blood. Receptor source: a woman aged 80 or older with active or convalescent COVID-19.

This clone was found once. V gene TRBV7-2 combines with J gene TRBJ2-2, with D tentatively TRBD2 (5 bases). The length of the CDR3 is 15 residues. In germline, CDR1 is SGHTA, CDR2 FQGNSA. V was clipped by 1 base and J by 2 bases, with 8 bases between them. The CDR3 DNA reads as TGTGCCAGCAGCTTAGGGAGCGGCAACACCGGGGAGCTGTTTTTT. Amino acids: CASSLGSGNTGELFF. Full variable domain (outside the CDR3, taken from reference TRBV7-2 and TRBJ2-2): GAGVSQSPSNKVTEKGKDVELRCDPISGHTALYWYRQSLGQGLEFLIYFQGNSAPDKSGLPSDRFSAERTGGSVSTLTIQRTQQEDSAVYLCASSLGSGNTGELFFGEGSRLTVL.

The CDR3 coding sequence is TGTGCCAGCAGCCAAGGACAGGCGATCAATCAGCCCCAGCATTTT. This codes for CASSQGQAINQPQHF. This rearrangement joins TRBV5-8 to TRBJ1-5, with 7 bases matching TRBD1. The CDR3 is 15 amino acids. With V trimmed by 4 bases and J by 3 bases, 7 bases remained unmatched. Per the germline V gene, CDR1 is SGHTS and CDR2 is YDEGEE.

This clone was observed a handful of times. The V call is TRBV2, the J call TRBJ1-2; 7 bases map to TRBD1. Germline V lookup: CDR1 SNHLY, CDR2 FYNNEI. The CDR3 runs 13 residues. V shed 6 bases and J 8 bases; nucleotides not matched to a gene: 9. The chain's CDR3 is CASSRDSDLGYTF. CDR3 nucleotides: TGTGCCAGCAGCCGGGACAGCGATTTGGGCTACACCTTC.

The chain uses TRBV5-4 and TRBJ2-3; 7 bases are a match to TRBD2. In germline, CDR1 is SGHNT, CDR2 YYREEE (reference sequence). The CDR3 has 15 residues. J lost 4 bases, V lost 0 bases, and 5 bases had no gene match. In DNA, the CDR3 is TGTGCCAGCAGCTTGGAGCCTAGCGGCGCAGATACGCAGTATTTT. Translating gives CASSLEPSGADTQYF.

The chain is built from TRBV5-1 and TRBJ2-1, with a tentative D call TRBD2 (6 bases). The germline V gene encodes CDR1 SGHRS and CDR2 YFSETQ. The CDR3 has 15 residues. V gave up 0 bases and J gave up 2 bases, with 9 bases separating them. This CDR3 is CASSLVGEAYNEQFF. As DNA, the CDR3 is TGCGCCAGCAGCTTGGTAGGGGAGGCCTACAATGAGCAGTTCTTC. Combining the CDR3 with reference TRBV5-1 and TRBJ2-1 gives the whole variable domain KAGVTQTPRYLIKTRGQQVTLSCSPISGHRSVSWYQQTPGQGLQFLFEYFSETQRNKGNFPGRFSGRQFSNSRSEMNVSTLELGDSALYLCASSLVGEAYNEQFFGPGTRLTVL.

This sequence joins TRBV5-1 and TRBJ2-3, with 10 bases identical to TRBD2. The V gene end was trimmed by 2 bases and the J gene end by 0 bases; junction bases not matched to a gene: 6. The germline CDR1 and CDR2 sequences are SGHRS and YFSETQ. The CDR3 length is 17 residues. As DNA, the CDR3 is TGCGCCAGCAGCTTTAGCGGGGGGTTACATAGCACAGATACGCAGTATTTT. It translates to CASSFSGGLHSTDTQYF.

In this sample, this clone turned up many times. The CDR3 nucleotides are TGTGCCAGCAATCGACAGGGCTATGGCTACACCTTC. It encodes CASNRQGYGYTF. The chain recombines TRBV6-5 with TRBJ1-2, with TRBD1 matching over 7 bases. The V gene's germline CDR1 is MNHEY and CDR2 SVGAGI. The CDR3 is 12 residues long. V trimming: 7 bases; J trimming: 4 bases; junction bases outside the gene matches: 3.

The gene calls are TRBV5-5 and TRBJ1-2; TRBD1 is a possible D gene (6 bases). Trimming stripped 4 bases from V and 6 bases from J, with 13 bases between. The CDR3 totals 13 residues. The germline gives CDR1 SGHKS, CDR2 YYEKEE (reference sequence). The CDR3 DNA reads TGTGCCAGCAGCGGAACAGGGAAAAATGGCTACACCTTC. It translates to CASSGTGKNGYTF.

The table lists this clone with a count of one. The chain joins TRBV10-3 to TRBJ2-1; D might be TRBD1 (6 bases). The germline CDR1 and CDR2 sequences are ENHRY and SYGVKD. There are 13 residues in the CDR3. Trimming left V 2 bases short and J 13 bases short, with 15 bases between. The CDR3 DNA sequence: TGTGCCATCAGTGAGGGTAGGGACAACGGTCAGTTCTTC. Residues: CAISEGRDNGQFF.

The chain couples TRBV30 to TRBJ1-2; 9 bases line up with TRBD1. The germline V gene has CDR1 GTSNPN and CDR2 SVGIG (reference sequence). V lost 2 bases to trimming and J lost 6 bases; unmatched junction nucleotides: 7. CDR3 length equals 14 residues. For the CDR3, the DNA is TGTGCCTGGAGTCCACAGGGGGCTGGTGATGGCTACACCTTC. Translated, it gives CAWSPQGAGDGYTF.

This chain connects TRBV21-1 to TRBJ2-1; the table names TRBD2, a call not compared with the DNA. TRBV21-1 is a pseudogene locus. This CDR3 has 16 amino acids. The CDR3: CASSKAPSGGNNEQFF. The CDR3, as DNA: TGTGCCAGCAGCAAAGCCCCTAGCGGGGGTAACAATGAGCAGTTCTTC.

V and J are TRBV18 and TRBJ1-5, with D possibly matching TRBD1 (6 bases). The CDR3 has 15 residues. Germline-derived CDR1 and CDR2 are KGHSH and LQKENI. V shed 6 bases and J shed 3 bases, with 15 bases lying between them. The CDR3 region is CASSAPGEANQPQHF. The CDR3 DNA is TGTGCCAGCTCCGCACCAGGGGAAGCCAATCAGCCCCAGCATTTT.

The rearrangement joins TRBV4-1 to TRBJ2-1; D is perhaps TRBD2 (6 bases). Trimming took 8 bases from V and 10 from J, leaving 15 bases between them. CDR3 length: 12 amino acids. CDR1 is MGHRA and CDR2 is YSYEKL in the germline V gene. The CDR3 DNA reads as TGCGCCAGCGGCGGGGCCGACAGAGAGCAGTTCTTC. As protein: CASGGADREQFF.

J is TRBJ2-2 and V is TRBV10-1; 9 nucleotides line up with TRBD1. CDR1 and CDR2 (germline): WNHNN, SYGVQD (reference sequence). The CDR3 has 15 residues. Trimming at V came to 6 bases and at J to 1 base, leaving 3 bases not matched to a gene. CDR3 DNA sequence: TGCGCCAGCAGCTGGGGACAGGGGAACACCGGGGAGCTGTTTTTT. Protein sequence: CASSWGQGNTGELFF.

The gene calls are TRBV29-1 and TRBJ1-1; tentatively, D is TRBD1 (5 bases). Germline-derived CDR1 and CDR2 are SQVTM and ANQGSEA. The CDR3 spans 12 residues. The ends were cut back, 4 bases at V and 1 base at J, with 7 bases in the middle. This CDR3 is CSVGQGNTEAFF. The CDR3 coding sequence is TGCAGCGTTGGGCAGGGGAACACTGAAGCTTTCTTT.

This clone was recorded once. The chain couples TRBV9 to TRBJ2-7, with a weak D call TRBD1 (6 bases). Germline-derived CDR1 and CDR2 are SGDLS and YYNGEE. There are 15 residues in the CDR3. Trimming stripped 0 bases from V and 2 bases from J, with 12 bases between. The CDR3: CASSVAPDRTYEQYF. As DNA, the CDR3 is TGTGCCAGCAGCGTAGCCCCGGACAGAACCTACGAGCAGTACTTC.

There are a few counts of this clone. The chain employs TRBV6-5 and TRBJ1-1; no clear D. The CDR3 has 13 amino acids. Trimming took off 0 bases at V and 10 bases at J, with 12 bases between the two ends. The germline V gene has CDR1 MNHEY and CDR2 SVGAGI. CDR3 sequence (DNA): TGTGCCAGCAGTTACTCGGAGAGGGAGGGAGCTTTCTTT. The encoded protein is CASSYSEREGAFF.

The chain carries TRBV18 and TRBJ1-4; no firm D call. The CDR3 length is 15 residues. Germline CDR1 is KGHSH and CDR2 is LQKENI. With 3 bases removed from V and 7 bases from J, the gap between germline ends came to 15 bases. Written as DNA, the CDR3 is TGTGCCAGCTCACCCCCGAGTCGGGGTTCTGAAAAACTGTTTTTT. It is translated as CASSPPSRGSEKLFF.